Below, 9 T cell receptor beta chains from the same sample are listed, as sequenced in a study of T cells after yellow fever vaccination (dated by TCRdb to the late 2010s). The treatment or condition label for this specimen denotes: live attenuated yellow fever vaccine strain. Receptor libraries were prepared by 5' RACE. The sequencer was an Illumina HiSeq 2500. The raw public data were reprocessed by TCRdb itself: fastp quality trimming at Q25, MiXCR clonotype calling, in-frame beta chains only. Duplicate CDR3 protein sequences are folded into a single record with the most common DNA and genes. This sample holds around 530,000 distinct CDR3 sequences; roughly 17% were observed only once. The ten largest make up approximately 15% of the sample. The sample in question was PBMCs, obtained about 5 days after the first yellow fever vaccination. The receptors come from a man aged 18 to 30 who received the YFV17D yellow fever vaccine.

The chain couples TRBV3-1 to TRBJ2-2; possible D gene TRBD2, 6 bases. The CDR3 is made up of 15 amino acids. Germline V gene data show CDR1 as LGHDT and CDR2 as YNNKEL (reference sequence). Trimming removed 7 bases from V and 1 base from J, with 13 bases in between. The CDR3 sequence: CASTPWGVNTGELFF. In DNA, the CDR3 is TGTGCCAGCACCCCTTGGGGGGTGAACACCGGGGAGCTGTTTTTT. Drawing the rest from reference TRBV3-1 and TRBJ2-2, the complete variable domain is DTAVSQTPKYLVTQMGNDKSIKCEQNLGHDTMYWYKQDSKKFLKIMFSYNNKELIINETVPNRFSPKSPDKAHLNLHINSLELGDSAVYFCASTPWGVNTGELFFGEGSRLTVL.

In its sample, this clonotype was seen a few times. V gene TRBV5-1 combines with J gene TRBJ1-1; D may be TRBD1 (6 bases). This CDR3 comprises 12 residues. Trimming removed 2 bases from V and 6 bases from J, with 8 bases in between. Germline V lookup: CDR1 SGHRS, CDR2 YFSETQ. This chain's CDR3 is CASSFGGPEAFF. The CDR3 region has the DNA TGCGCCAGCAGCTTCGGGGGGCCTGAAGCTTTCTTT.

This clonotype showed up just a few times. The genes are TRBV5-1 and TRBJ2-5; 12 bases are a match to TRBD1. This CDR3 comprises 16 residues. The V gene's germline CDR1 is SGHRS and CDR2 YFSETQ. The V gene end was trimmed by 4 bases and the J gene end by 4 bases; junction bases not matched to a gene: 8. CDR3 sequence reads: CASSVGTGGLGETQYF. In nucleotides, the CDR3 is TGCGCCAGCAGCGTGGGGACAGGGGGCTTGGGAGAGACCCAGTACTTC.

The gene calls are TRBV20-1 and TRBJ2-1; 7 bases align to TRBD2. Per the germline V gene, CDR1 is DFQATT and CDR2 is SNEGSKA (reference sequence). Trimming removed 1 base from V and 9 bases from J; junction bases left unmatched: 9. The CDR3 length is 14 residues. CDR3 DNA sequence: TGCAGTGCTAGAGGACCTGTGGGGGGGGTTGAGCAGTTCTTC. Protein: CSARGPVGGVEQFF.

The J gene is TRBJ2-7, the V gene TRBV19; 8 nucleotides agree with TRBD1. The V segment lost 4 bases and the J segment 3 bases; nucleotides outside the gene matches: 8. CDR1 is LNHDA, CDR2 SQIVND, per germline (reference sequence). This CDR3 comprises 15 residues. CDR3 coding DNA: TGTGCCAGTAGTACCTTCGCAGGGGGCATCTACGAGCAGTACTTC. Protein sequence: CASSTFAGGIYEQYF. Full variable domain (outside the CDR3, taken from reference TRBV19 and TRBJ2-7): DGGITQSPKYLFRKEGQNVTLSCEQNLNHDAMYWYRQDPGQGLRLIYYSQIVNDFQKGDIAEGYSVSREKKESFPLTVTSAQKNPTAFYLCASSTFAGGIYEQYFGPGTRLTVT.

The CDR3 here is CSATRTGEGNTIYF. The CDR3 coding sequence is TGCAGTGCTACCCGGACAGGGGAAGGAAACACCATATATTTT. The V call is TRBV20-1, the J call TRBJ1-3; 9 bases are shared with TRBD1. Germline loops: CDR1 DFQATT, CDR2 SNEGSKA (reference sequence). The CDR3 runs 14 residues. V lost 4 bases to trimming and J lost 4 bases; unmatched junction nucleotides: 5.

This clonotype was recorded a few times. V usage is TRBV30 and J usage is TRBJ2-3; the D is unclear. The CDR3 totals 14 residues. V lost 0 bases to trimming and J lost 3 bases, with 10 bases between them. Germline values: CDR1 GTSNPN, CDR2 SVGIG (reference sequence). CDR3 loop: CAWSVFWGTDTQYF. DNA for the CDR3: TGTGCCTGGAGTGTGTTTTGGGGAACAGATACGCAGTATTTT.

This clonotype has only a few counts. The chain combines TRBV12-3 or TRBV12-4 with TRBJ2-3; 7 bases align to TRBD2. This CDR3 contains 15 residues. Losses at the gene ends were 3 bases for V and 2 bases for J; bases not matched to a gene: 5. The CDR3 DNA sequence: TGTGCCAGCAGTTTGAGGCGGGGGAACACAGATACGCAGTATTTT. This gives the protein CASSLRRGNTDTQYF.

The chain carries TRBV11-3 and TRBJ2-1; 10 nucleotides align to TRBD2. Germline values: CDR1 SGHNT, CDR2 YENEEA. V trimming: 2 bases; J trimming: 2 bases; junction bases outside the gene matches: 3. This CDR3 is built from 16 residues. The CDR3 nucleotides read TGTGCCAGCAGCTTACCGGGACTAGCGACCTACAATGAGCAGTTCTTC. Residues: CASSLPGLATYNEQFF.